The rows below give T cell receptor beta chains drawn from one sample of a study of T cell responses to AZD1222 COVID-19 vaccine. TCRdb's table, derived via immunoSEQ multiplex PCR, lists solely in-frame clones and lacks some. The sample lists about 110,000 clones, about 80% occurring once. The sequences come from peripheral blood, collected on day 0 of AZD1222 vaccination. These receptors came from an adult in good health. CDR3s include the opening cysteine and the closing phenylalanine or tryptophan. Each record gives: clone size, CDR3 length, V gene, D gene, J gene, CDR3 protein, CDR3 DNA. The D gene is left open where the match is weak. Expanded clones are given a class, and other clones once, few, many or no size at all.

clone size: few
CDR3 length: 15
V gene: TRBV5-5
D gene: TRBD1
J gene: TRBJ1-1
CDR3 protein: CASIQGQGRGTEAFF
CDR3 DNA: TGTGCCAGCATCCAGGGACAGGGTAGGGGCACTGAAGCTTTCTTT

clone size: .
CDR3 length: 15
V gene: TRBV6-5
D gene: TRBD1
J gene: TRBJ2-3
CDR3 protein: CASNSGQGRADTQYF
CDR3 DNA: TGTGCCAGCAACTCGGGACAGGGGAGGGCAGATACGCAGTATTTT

clone size: few
CDR3 length: 14
V gene: TRBV3-1/TRBV3-2
D gene: .
J gene: TRBJ2-7
CDR3 protein: CASSQEGRPYEQYF
CDR3 DNA: TGTGCCAGCAGCCAGGAAGGACGGCCCTACGAGCAGTACTTC

clone size: .
CDR3 length: 14
V gene: TRBV5-4
D gene: .
J gene: TRBJ1-1
CDR3 protein: CASSLVPLDTEAFF
CDR3 DNA: TGTGCCAGCAGCTTGGTACCCCTAGACACTGAAGCTTTCTTT

clone size: once
CDR3 length: 15
V gene: TRBV19
D gene: TRBD1
J gene: TRBJ1-1
CDR3 protein: CASSIPGQSNTEAFF
CDR3 DNA: TGTGCCAGTAGTATACCGGGACAGTCGAACACTGAAGCTTTCTTT

clone size: .
CDR3 length: 14
V gene: TRBV2
D gene: .
J gene: TRBJ1-5
CDR3 protein: CASSEMSGLQPQHF
CDR3 DNA: TGTGCCAGCAGTGAAATGTCAGGGCTACAGCCCCAGCATTTT

clone size: .
CDR3 length: 14
V gene: TRBV10-3
D gene: .
J gene: TRBJ1-6
CDR3 protein: CAISEAVDNSPLHF
CDR3 DNA: TGTGCCATCAGTGAAGCAGTAGATAATTCACCCCTCCACTTT

clone size: .
CDR3 length: 14
V gene: TRBV11-3
D gene: .
J gene: TRBJ2-2
CDR3 protein: CASSLTMNTGELFF
CDR3 DNA: TGTGCCAGCAGTTTAACCATGAACACCGGGGAGCTGTTTTTT

clone size: .
CDR3 length: 15
V gene: TRBV5-4
D gene: .
J gene: TRBJ1-1
CDR3 protein: CASSPAGSMNTEAFF
CDR3 DNA: TGTGCCAGCAGCCCGGCAGGGTCTATGAACACTGAAGCTTTCTTT

clone size: once
CDR3 length: 12
V gene: TRBV28
D gene: .
J gene: TRBJ1-2
CDR3 protein: CASSLTVYGYTF
CDR3 DNA: TGTGCCAGCAGTTTAACAGTCTATGGCTACACCTTC